What follows are 2 T cell receptor beta chains derived from one specimen sequenced in a study of cytomegalovirus exposure and HLA in healthy donors. With 60 Vbeta and 13 Jbeta primers, the PCR was carried out. Profiled with immunoSEQ multiplex PCR; TCRdb holds only in-frame clones, not every one. The sample has approximately 150,000 clones; roughly 79% are singletons. Sequencing was done on a sample of PBMCs. These receptors were obtained from a woman aged 45-60 years in good health and CMV-seronegative.

The genes are TRBV5-4 and TRBJ1-1; the match to TRBD1 covers 10 bases. Trimming took 4 bases from V and 11 from J; bases not matched to a gene: 5. This CDR3 spans 12 amino acids. Germline values: CDR1 SGHNT, CDR2 YYREEE (reference sequence). The CDR3 sequence: CASSPGTGDAFF. CDR3 bases: TGTGCCAGCAGCCCCGGGACAGGGGATGCTTTCTTT.

The chain employs TRBV6-1 and TRBJ1-1; D is perhaps TRBD1 (6 bases). The germline gives CDR1 MNHNS, CDR2 SASEGT. Trimming cost V 5 bases and J 1 base, with 11 bases left between them. This CDR3 is built from 14 residues. The CDR3 here is CASSSGHSNTEAFF. DNA of the CDR3: TGTGCCAGCAGTTCGGGACACTCGAACACTGAAGCTTTCTTT.